The clone carrying this T cell receptor (beta chain) occurred a few times. Its target is not known. Specified time point: baseline, week 1 (first vaccination visit). Treatment: pre-vaccination baseline after standard-of-care therapy. The astrocytomas were IDH1-mutant, ATRX-negative, and WHO grade 3 or 4. The sample comes from a study of a mutant IDH1 vaccine in newly diagnosed glioma. Study conclusions and caveats: Most patients, around 93%, showed vaccine-induced immune responses.

Repertoires were generated with immunoSEQ multiplex PCR, while TCRdb's copy carries only in-frame clones and drops some. The sample lists nearly 70,000 clones, around 79% occurring once. Deletions cut 1 base from V and 1 base from J, with 7 bases between. This CDR3 is 14 amino acids long. Germline V lookup: CDR1 SGHVS, CDR2 FNYEAQ. The specimen comprised PBMCs, sampled from a glioma patient treated with radiotherapy, temozolomide or both. The clonotype was recovered from a man in his fifties or sixties with glioma. J is TRBJ1-1 and V is TRBV7-6; a weak D match, TRBD1 (6 bases). Written as DNA, the CDR3 is TGTGCCAGCAGCTTAGGGGGGCCGAACACTGAAGCTTTCTTT. Translation gives CASSLGGPNTEAFF.